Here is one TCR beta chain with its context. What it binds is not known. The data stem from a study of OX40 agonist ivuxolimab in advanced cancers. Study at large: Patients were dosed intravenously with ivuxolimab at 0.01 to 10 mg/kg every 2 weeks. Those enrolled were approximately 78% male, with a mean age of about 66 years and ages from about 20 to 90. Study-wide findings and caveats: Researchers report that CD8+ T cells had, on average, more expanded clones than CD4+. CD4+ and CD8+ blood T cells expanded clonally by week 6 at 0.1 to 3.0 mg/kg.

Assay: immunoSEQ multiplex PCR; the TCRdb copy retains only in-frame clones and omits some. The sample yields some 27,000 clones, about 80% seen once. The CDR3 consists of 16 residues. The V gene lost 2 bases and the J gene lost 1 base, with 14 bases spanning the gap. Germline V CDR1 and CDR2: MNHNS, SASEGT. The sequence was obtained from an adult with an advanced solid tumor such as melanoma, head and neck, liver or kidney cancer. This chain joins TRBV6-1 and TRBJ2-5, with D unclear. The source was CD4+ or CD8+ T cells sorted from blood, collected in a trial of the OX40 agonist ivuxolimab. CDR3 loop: CASSERVRRPQETQYF. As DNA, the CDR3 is TGTGCCAGCAGTGAAAGGGTCAGGCGCCCCCAAGAGACCCAGTACTTC.